This is a list of T cell receptor beta chains from one sample in a study of blood T cell repertoires in COVID-19. The table came from immunoSEQ multiplex PCR; TCRdb's copy has only in-frame clones and leaves some out. The sample carries some 490,000 clones, approximately 90% recorded once. Input material: PBMCs or T cells enriched from blood (not recorded which). The receptor set was obtained from a woman in her sixties who had recovered from COVID-19. The CDR3 runs from the conserved cysteine through the conserved F or W. D genes are given only for firm matches. Rows give clone size only sometimes, using once, few, many, or a class for an expanded clone.

.	TRBD2	TRBJ2-5	TRBV10-1	TGCGCCAGCAGTGACGGGGGGGTTGGGGAGACCCAGTACTTC	CASSDGGVGETQYF
.	TRBD1	TRBJ2-1	TRBV24-1	TGTGCCACCAGTGATACAGGGACAGCCTCATCTTACAATGAGCAGTTCTTC	CATSDTGTASSYNEQFF
.	.	TRBJ1-6	TRBV9	TGTGCCAGCAGCGTAGACGGGGGTACACCCCTCCACTTT	CASSVDGGTPLHF
.	.	TRBJ1-5	TRBV6-5	TGTGCCAGCAGCGGGACACCTAGCAATCAGCCCCAGCATTTT	CASSGTPSNQPQHF
.	.	TRBJ2-4	TRBV6-1	TGTGCCAGCTGTGACCAGGGAACCCTCTTTTTAGCCAAAAACATTCAGTACTTC	CASCDQGTLFLAKNIQYF
.	.	TRBJ1-5	TRBV7-2	TGTGCCAGCGGCCCCGATCCCAATCAGCCCCAGCATTTT	CASGPDPNQPQHF
.	TRBD2	TRBJ2-1	TRBV19	TGTGCCAGTAGCCGCAGGTCGGGACTACAATACAATGAGCAGTTCTTC	CASSRRSGLQYNEQFF
once	.	TRBJ2-5	TRBV5-4	TGTGCCAGCAGACTACAGGGCGCTCAGGAGACCCAGTACTTC	CASRLQGAQETQYF
.	.	TRBJ1-4	TRBV6-6	TGTGCCAGCAGTATGGCGGGAGAAAGGTTTTTT	CASSMAGERFF
.	.	TRBJ1-1	TRBV11-2	TGTGCCAGCAGCTCTATACCCAGGGGACGAACTGAAGCTTTCTTT	CASSSIPRGRTEAFF
.	.	TRBJ1-1	TRBV30	TGTGCCTGGAGTTCCGGACAGACTAACACTGAAGCTTTCTTT	CAWSSGQTNTEAFF
.	.	TRBJ2-6	TRBV30	TGTGCCTGGAGTGTCCACAGGGTCTTCTCTGGGGCCAACGTCCTGACTTTC	CAWSVHRVFSGANVLTF
.	TRBD2	TRBJ2-7	TRBV5-4	TGTGCCAGCAGCCCGCGGGCAGGGACTACCTACGAGCAGTACTTC	CASSPRAGTTYEQYF
few	.	TRBJ1-5	TRBV30	TGTGCCTGGAGTGTAACGGGGGGAGATCAGCCCCAGCATTTT	CAWSVTGGDQPQHF
.	TRBD1	TRBJ1-1	TRBV3-1/TRBV3-2	TGTGCCAGCAGCCCCCTGACTACAGGGGGGGACACTGAAGCTTTCTTT	CASSPLTTGGDTEAFF
.	.	TRBJ1-1	TRBV18	TGTGCCAGCTCCCCTAGGGAGGCCTATGAAGCTTTCTTT	CASSPREAYEAFF